What follows are 6 T cell receptor beta chains derived from one specimen sequenced in a study of OX40 agonist ivuxolimab in advanced cancers. TCRdb's table, derived via immunoSEQ multiplex PCR, lists solely in-frame clones and lacks some. This sample carries about 64,000 clones, approximately 88% of them seen once, and the ten largest clones take under 3.5%. The sequencing here drew on CD4+ or CD8+ T cells sorted from blood, taken in a trial of the OX40 agonist ivuxolimab. These receptors originate from an adult with an advanced solid tumor such as melanoma, head and neck, liver or kidney cancer.

The V gene is TRBV19, the J gene TRBJ1-5, with 9 bases aligning to TRBD1. The CDR3 contains 14 residues. V was pared by 6 bases and J by 4 bases, with 4 bases of the junction left unmatched. The germline V gene encodes CDR1 LNHDA and CDR2 SQIVND (reference sequence). CDR3 sequence (DNA): TGTGCCAGTAGCCAGACAGGGGGGAATCAGCCCCAGCATTTT. This translates into CASSQTGGNQPQHF.

J is TRBJ2-7 and V is TRBV29-1; TRBD1 aligns across 8 bases. The trim removed 1 base at V and 4 bases at J, leaving 3 bases unmatched. Germline V CDR1 and CDR2: SQVTM, ANQGSEA. The CDR3 loop spans 13 amino acids. The CDR3 region is CSVEGRGLYEQYF. The CDR3, as DNA: TGCAGCGTTGAAGGCAGGGGGCTTTACGAGCAGTACTTC.

This clone is a singleton in its sample. This rearrangement joins TRBV7-2 to TRBJ1-5, with a tentative D call TRBD1 (6 bases). The CDR3 runs 14 residues. Trimming shortened V by 3 bases and J by 5 bases, and 11 bases separated the two germline ends. Germline-derived CDR1 and CDR2 are SGHTA and FQGNSA. CDR3 bases: TGTGCCAGCAGCTTGTTGGACAGAGATCAGCCCCAGCATTTT. Translating it yields CASSLLDRDQPQHF.

V gene TRBV6-5 combines with J gene TRBJ2-5; tentatively, D is TRBD1 or TRBD2 (5 bases each). In germline, CDR1 is MNHEY, CDR2 SVGAGI. CDR3 length equals 15 residues. Trimming took off 6 bases at V and 5 bases at J, with 19 bases between the two ends. The CDR3, as DNA: TGTGCCAGCAGCCCAGGGACCACGGGCTTGGAGACCCAGTACTTC. Amino acid sequence: CASSPGTTGLETQYF.

The rearrangement joins TRBV18 to TRBJ1-2, with a weak D call TRBD1 (5 bases). The ends were cut back, 6 bases at V and 2 bases at J, with 13 bases in the middle. The CDR3 length is 14 residues. From germline, CDR1 is KGHSH and CDR2 LQKENI. The CDR3 DNA is TGTGCCAGCTCCCCCGGGGCGGGGAACTATGGCTACACCTTC. This sequence encodes CASSPGAGNYGYTF.

There are a few counts of this clone. The chain couples TRBV10-3 to TRBJ2-2; D ambiguous. V lost 5 bases and J 5 bases, leaving 9 bases between the germline ends. The CDR3 sequence is 13 residues long. CDR1 ENHRY and CDR2 SYGVKD come from the germline V gene. In nucleotides, the CDR3 is TGTGCCATCAGTCGAGACGGGACCGGGGAGCTGTTTTTT. Translated, it gives CAISRDGTGELFF.